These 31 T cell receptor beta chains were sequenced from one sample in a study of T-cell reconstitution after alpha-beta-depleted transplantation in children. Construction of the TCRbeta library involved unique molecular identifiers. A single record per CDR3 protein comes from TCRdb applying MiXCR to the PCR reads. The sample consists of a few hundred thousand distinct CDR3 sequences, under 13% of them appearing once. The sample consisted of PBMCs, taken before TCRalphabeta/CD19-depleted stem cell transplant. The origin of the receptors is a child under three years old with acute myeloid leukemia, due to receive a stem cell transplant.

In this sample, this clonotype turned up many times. CDR3 in DNA: TGTGCCAGCAGCTCTCCACAGGGGACGGGAAACACCATATATTTT. Protein product: CASSSPQGTGNTIYF. The gene calls are TRBV7-9 and TRBJ1-3; 7 bases are shared with TRBD1. V was clipped by 4 bases and J by 4 bases; unmatched bases: 7. Germline-derived CDR1 and CDR2 are SEHNR and FQNEAQ (reference sequence). CDR3 size: 15 residues.

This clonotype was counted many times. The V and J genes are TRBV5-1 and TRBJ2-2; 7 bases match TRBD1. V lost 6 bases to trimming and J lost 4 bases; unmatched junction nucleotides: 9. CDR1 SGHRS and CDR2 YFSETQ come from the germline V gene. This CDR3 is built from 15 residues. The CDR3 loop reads CASTTGQDRTGELFF. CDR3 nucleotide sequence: TGCGCCAGCACGACAGGACAGGACCGCACCGGGGAGCTGTTTTTT.

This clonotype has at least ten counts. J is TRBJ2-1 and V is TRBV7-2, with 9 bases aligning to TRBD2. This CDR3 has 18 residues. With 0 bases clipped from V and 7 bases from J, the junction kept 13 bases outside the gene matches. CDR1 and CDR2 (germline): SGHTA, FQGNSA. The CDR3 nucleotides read TGTGCCAGCAGCTTAGCTTTGGGGATCGGCGGGAGGGTTAATGAGCAGTTCTTC. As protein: CASSLALGIGGRVNEQFF.

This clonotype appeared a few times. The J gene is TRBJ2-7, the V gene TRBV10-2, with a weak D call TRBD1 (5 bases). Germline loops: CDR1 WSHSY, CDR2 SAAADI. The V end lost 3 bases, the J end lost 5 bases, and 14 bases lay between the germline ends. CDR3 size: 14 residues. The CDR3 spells CASSDSGAQNEQYF. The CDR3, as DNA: TGCGCCAGCAGTGATTCTGGGGCGCAGAACGAGCAGTACTTC.

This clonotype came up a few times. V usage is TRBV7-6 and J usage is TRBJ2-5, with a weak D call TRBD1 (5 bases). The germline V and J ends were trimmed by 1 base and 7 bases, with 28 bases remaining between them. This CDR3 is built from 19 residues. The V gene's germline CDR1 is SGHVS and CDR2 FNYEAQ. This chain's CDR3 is CASSLEDLGPGKFRWTQYF. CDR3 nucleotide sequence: TGTGCCAGCAGCTTAGAAGACCTGGGGCCAGGGAAGTTTAGGTGGACCCAGTACTTC. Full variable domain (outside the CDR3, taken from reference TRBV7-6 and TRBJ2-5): GAGVSQSPRYKVTKRGQDVALRCDPISGHVSLYWYRQALGQGPEFLTYFNYEAQQDKSGLPNDRFSAERPEGSISTLTIQRTEQRDSAMYRCASSLEDLGPGKFRWTQYFGPGTRLLVL.

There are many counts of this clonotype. The CDR3 protein is CASTLGQGFNEQFF. The CDR3, as DNA: TGTGCCAGTACCCTGGGACAGGGGTTCAATGAGCAGTTCTTC. The rearrangement links TRBV7-9 to TRBJ2-1, with TRBD1 identical over 10 bases. J lost 6 bases, V lost 9 bases, and 8 bases had no gene match. The CDR3 sequence is 14 residues long. Germline V gene lookup returns CDR1 SEHNR and CDR2 FQNEAQ (reference sequence).

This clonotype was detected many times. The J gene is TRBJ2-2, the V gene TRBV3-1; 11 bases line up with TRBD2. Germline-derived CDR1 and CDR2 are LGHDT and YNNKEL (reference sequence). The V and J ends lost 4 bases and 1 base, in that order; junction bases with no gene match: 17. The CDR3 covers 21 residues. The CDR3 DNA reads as TGTGCCAGCAGCCCTCCTTGGGTGGGGCTAGCGGGGGGCCTGAACACCGGGGAGCTGTTTTTT. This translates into CASSPPWVGLAGGLNTGELFF.

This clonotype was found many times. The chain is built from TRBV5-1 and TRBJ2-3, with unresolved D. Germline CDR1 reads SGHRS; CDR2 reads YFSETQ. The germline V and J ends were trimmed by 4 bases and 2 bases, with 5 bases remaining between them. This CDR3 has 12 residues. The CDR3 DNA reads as TGCGCCAGCAGCGGATTCACAGATACGCAGTATTTT. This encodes CASSGFTDTQYF.

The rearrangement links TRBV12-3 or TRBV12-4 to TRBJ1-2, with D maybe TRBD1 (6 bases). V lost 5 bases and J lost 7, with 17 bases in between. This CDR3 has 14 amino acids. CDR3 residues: CASSPPWGRGGYTF. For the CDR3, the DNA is TGTGCCAGCAGTCCCCCGTGGGGGCGAGGTGGCTACACCTTC.

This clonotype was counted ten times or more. CDR3 amino acids: CASSPTASVGEQYF. DNA for the CDR3: TGTGCCAGCAGCCCCACTGCTAGCGTAGGCGAGCAGTACTTC. This sequence joins TRBV7-7 and TRBJ2-7; possibly TRBD2 for D (6 bases). Deletions cut 5 bases from V and 6 bases from J, with 17 bases between. Germline values: CDR1 SSHAT, CDR2 FNYEAQ (reference sequence). The CDR3 runs 14 residues.

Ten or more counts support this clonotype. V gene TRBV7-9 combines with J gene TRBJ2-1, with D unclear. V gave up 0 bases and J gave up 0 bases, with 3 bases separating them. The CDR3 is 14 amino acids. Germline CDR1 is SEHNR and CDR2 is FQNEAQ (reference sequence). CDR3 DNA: TGTGCCAGCAGCTTAGCGTTCTCCTACAATGAGCAGTTCTTC. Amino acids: CASSLAFSYNEQFF.

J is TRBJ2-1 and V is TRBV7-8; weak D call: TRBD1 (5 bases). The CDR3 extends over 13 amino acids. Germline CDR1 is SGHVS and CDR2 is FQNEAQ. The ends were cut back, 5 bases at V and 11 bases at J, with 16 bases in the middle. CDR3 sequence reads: CASSAKGLVKQFF. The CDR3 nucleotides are TGTGCCAGCAGCGCGAAGGGGCTGGTTAAGCAGTTCTTC.

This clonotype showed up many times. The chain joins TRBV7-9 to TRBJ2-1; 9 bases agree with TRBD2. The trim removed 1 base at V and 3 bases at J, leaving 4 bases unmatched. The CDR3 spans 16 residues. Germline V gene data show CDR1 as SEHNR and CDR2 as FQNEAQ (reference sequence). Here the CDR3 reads CASSLGGTSSYNEQFF. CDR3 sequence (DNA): TGTGCCAGCAGCTTAGGGGGGACTAGCAGCTACAATGAGCAGTTCTTC.

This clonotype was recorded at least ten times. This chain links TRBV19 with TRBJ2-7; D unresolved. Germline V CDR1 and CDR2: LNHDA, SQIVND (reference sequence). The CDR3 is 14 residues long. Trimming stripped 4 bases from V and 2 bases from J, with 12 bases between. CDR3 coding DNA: TGTGCCAGTAGTAAGTCCCAGTCCCCCTACGAGCAGTACTTC. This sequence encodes CASSKSQSPYEQYF.

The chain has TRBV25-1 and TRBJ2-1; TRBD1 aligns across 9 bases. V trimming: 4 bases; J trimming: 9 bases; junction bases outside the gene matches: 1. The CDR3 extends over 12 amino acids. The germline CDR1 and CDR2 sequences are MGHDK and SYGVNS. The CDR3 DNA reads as TGTGCCAGCAGTGGACAGGGGGGTGAGCAGTTCTTC. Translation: CASSGQGGEQFF.

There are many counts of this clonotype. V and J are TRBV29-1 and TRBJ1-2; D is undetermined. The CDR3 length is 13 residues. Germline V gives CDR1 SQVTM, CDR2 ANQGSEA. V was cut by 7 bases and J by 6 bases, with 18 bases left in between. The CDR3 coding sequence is TGCAGCGCCTGGACCGACTTGAATGATGGCTACACCTTC. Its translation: CSAWTDLNDGYTF.

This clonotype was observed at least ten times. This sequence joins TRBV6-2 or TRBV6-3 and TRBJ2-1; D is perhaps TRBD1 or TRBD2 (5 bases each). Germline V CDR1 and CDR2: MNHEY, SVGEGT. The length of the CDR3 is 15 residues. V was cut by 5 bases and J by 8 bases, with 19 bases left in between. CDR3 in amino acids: CASSPDRGSMDEQFF. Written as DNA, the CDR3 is TGTGCCAGCAGTCCCGACAGAGGGTCCATGGATGAGCAGTTCTTC.

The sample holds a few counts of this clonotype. The DNA for the CDR3 is TGTGCCAGCAGCCAAGGGGACAGGGGGCCCGTAGGGACGCAGTATTTT. It codes for CASSQGDRGPVGTQYF. The rearrangement joins TRBV4-2 to TRBJ2-3; 12 nucleotides match TRBD1. Germline V gene sequence: CDR1 LGHNA, CDR2 YNFKEQ. CDR3 length: 16 residues. The V segment lost 1 base and the J segment 9 bases; nucleotides outside the gene matches: 8.

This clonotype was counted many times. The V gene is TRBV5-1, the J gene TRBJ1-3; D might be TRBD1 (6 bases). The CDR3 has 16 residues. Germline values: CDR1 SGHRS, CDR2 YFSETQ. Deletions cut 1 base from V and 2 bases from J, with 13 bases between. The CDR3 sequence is CASSLTGDIPGNTIYF. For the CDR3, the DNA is TGCGCCAGCAGCTTGACTGGGGACATCCCTGGAAACACCATATATTTT.

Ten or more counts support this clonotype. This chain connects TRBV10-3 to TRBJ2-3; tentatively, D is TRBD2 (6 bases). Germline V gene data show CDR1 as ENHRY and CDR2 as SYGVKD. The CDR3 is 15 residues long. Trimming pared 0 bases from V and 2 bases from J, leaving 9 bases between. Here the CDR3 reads CAISESGGLTDTQYF. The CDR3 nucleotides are TGTGCCATCAGTGAGTCCGGGGGTCTCACAGATACGCAGTATTTT.

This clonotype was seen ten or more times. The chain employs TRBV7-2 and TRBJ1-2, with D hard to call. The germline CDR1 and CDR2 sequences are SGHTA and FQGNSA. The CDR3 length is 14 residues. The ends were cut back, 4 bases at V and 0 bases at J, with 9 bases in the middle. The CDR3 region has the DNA TGTGCCAGCAGCTGGGTTCAAGCTAACTATGGCTACACCTTC. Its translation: CASSWVQANYGYTF.

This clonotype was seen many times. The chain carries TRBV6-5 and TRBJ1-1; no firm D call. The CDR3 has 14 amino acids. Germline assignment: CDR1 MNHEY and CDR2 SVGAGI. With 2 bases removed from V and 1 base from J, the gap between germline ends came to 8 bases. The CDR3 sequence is CASSYRTGNTEAFF. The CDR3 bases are TGTGCCAGCAGTTACCGGACGGGGAACACTGAAGCTTTCTTT.

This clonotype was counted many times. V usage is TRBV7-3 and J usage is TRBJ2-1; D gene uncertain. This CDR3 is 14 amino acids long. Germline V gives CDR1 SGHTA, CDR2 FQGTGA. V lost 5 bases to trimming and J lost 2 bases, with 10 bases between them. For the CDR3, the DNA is TGTGCCAGCAGCCCAACTGGGGCCTACAATGAGCAGTTCTTC. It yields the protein CASSPTGAYNEQFF.

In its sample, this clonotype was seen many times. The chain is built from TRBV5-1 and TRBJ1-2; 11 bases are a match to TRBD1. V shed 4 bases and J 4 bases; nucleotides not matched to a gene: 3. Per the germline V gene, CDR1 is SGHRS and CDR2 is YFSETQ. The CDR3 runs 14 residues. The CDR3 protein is CASSVGTGGYGYTF. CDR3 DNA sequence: TGCGCCAGCAGCGTTGGGACAGGGGGCTATGGCTACACCTTC.

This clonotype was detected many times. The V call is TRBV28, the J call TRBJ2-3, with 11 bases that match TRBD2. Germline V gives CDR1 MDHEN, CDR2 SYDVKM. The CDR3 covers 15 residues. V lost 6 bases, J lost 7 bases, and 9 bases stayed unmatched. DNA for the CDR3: TGTGCCAGCAGCCCCCCCGGGACTAGCGGCCATACGCAGTATTTT. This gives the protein CASSPPGTSGHTQYF. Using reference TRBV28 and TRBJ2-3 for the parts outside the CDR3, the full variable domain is DVKVTQSSRYLVKRTGEKVFLECVQDMDHENMFWYRQDPGLGLRLIYFSYDVKMKEKGDIPEGYSVSREKKERFSLILESASTNQTSMYLCASSPPGTSGHTQYFGPGTRLTVL.

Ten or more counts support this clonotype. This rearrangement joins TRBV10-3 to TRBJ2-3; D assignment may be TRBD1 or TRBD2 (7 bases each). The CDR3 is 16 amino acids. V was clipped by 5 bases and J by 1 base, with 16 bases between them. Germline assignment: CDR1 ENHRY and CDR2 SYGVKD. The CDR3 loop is CAISTGGTAGTDTQYF. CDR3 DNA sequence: TGTGCCATCAGTACCGGGGGGACAGCGGGCACAGATACGCAGTATTTT.

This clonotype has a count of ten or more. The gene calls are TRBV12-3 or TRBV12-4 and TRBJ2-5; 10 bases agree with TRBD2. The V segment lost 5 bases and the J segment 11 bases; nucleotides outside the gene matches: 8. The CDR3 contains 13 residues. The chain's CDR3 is CASSPSTSGRQYF. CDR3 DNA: TGTGCCAGCAGTCCATCGACTAGCGGGCGTCAGTACTTC.

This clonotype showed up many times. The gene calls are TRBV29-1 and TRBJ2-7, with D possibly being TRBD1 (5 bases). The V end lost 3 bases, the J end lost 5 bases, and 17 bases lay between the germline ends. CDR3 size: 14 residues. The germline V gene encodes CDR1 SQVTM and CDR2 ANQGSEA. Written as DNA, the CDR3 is TGCAGCGTTGAGGCCCAGGGTTTAAGGAACGAGCAGTACTTC. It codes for CSVEAQGLRNEQYF.

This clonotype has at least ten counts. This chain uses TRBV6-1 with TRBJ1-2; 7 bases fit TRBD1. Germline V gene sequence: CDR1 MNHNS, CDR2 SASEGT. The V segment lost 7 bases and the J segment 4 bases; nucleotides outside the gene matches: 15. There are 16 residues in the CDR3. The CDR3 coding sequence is TGTGCCAGCACCTCCCCTGCTGACAGGGACCTCTATGGCTACACCTTC. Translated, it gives CASTSPADRDLYGYTF.

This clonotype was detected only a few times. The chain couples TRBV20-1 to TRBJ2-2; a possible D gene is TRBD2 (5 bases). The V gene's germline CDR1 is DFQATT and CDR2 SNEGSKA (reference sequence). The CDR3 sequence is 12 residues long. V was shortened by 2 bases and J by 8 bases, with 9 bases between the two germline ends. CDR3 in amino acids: CSARIPGGELFF. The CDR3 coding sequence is TGCAGTGCTAGAATACCGGGAGGGGAGCTGTTTTTT.

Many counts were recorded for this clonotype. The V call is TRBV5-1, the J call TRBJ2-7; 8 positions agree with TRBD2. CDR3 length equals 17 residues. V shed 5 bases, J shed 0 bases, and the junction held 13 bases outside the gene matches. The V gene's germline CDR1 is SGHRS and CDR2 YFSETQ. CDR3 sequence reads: CASSLTPGGGISYEQYF. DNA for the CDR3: TGCGCCAGCAGTCTCACTCCTGGCGGGGGGATCTCCTACGAGCAGTACTTC. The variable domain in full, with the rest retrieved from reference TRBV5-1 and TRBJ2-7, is KAGVTQTPRYLIKTRGQQVTLSCSPISGHRSVSWYQQTPGQGLQFLFEYFSETQRNKGNFPGRFSGRQFSNSRSEMNVSTLELGDSALYLCASSLTPGGGISYEQYFGPGTRLTVT.